Listed below are T cell receptor beta chains from one sample, sequenced in a study of T cell responses to AZD1222 COVID-19 vaccine. TCRdb's table, derived via immunoSEQ multiplex PCR, lists solely in-frame clones and lacks some. The sample includes 55,000 to 65,000 clones, roughly 88% of them seen just once. The material sequenced was peripheral blood, taken on day 0 of AZD1222 vaccination. The receptors shown here come from an adult in good health. CDR3s leave out the opening cysteine and the closing phenylalanine or tryptophan. Each record gives: CDR3 length, J gene, D gene, V gene, CDR3 protein. D genes are given only for firm matches.

12 | TRBJ2-7 | - | TRBV27 | ASSLSGLGVEQY
9 | TRBJ1-1 | - | TRBV2 | ASYLGVEAF
13 | TRBJ1-2 | TRBD1 | TRBV11-2 | ASSATGDRGYGYT
15 | TRBJ1-1 | TRBD1 | TRBV7-6 | ASSLVGGTGGGTEAF
13 | TRBJ2-5 | - | TRBV3-1/TRBV3-2 | ASSPRHSLGETQY
16 | TRBJ1-1 | - | TRBV6-1 | ASSDLGQGRQFGTEAF
14 | TRBJ2-2 | - | TRBV7-8 | ASSPLSGPNTGELF
13 | TRBJ2-1 | - | TRBV19 | ASSPLWAGHNEQF
14 | TRBJ1-6 | - | TRBV4-1 | ASSQQAPAMDSPLH
12 | TRBJ2-1 | - | TRBV28 | ASYGRPRDNEQF
13 | TRBJ2-7 | TRBD1 | TRBV10-1 | ASSPGQKRAYEQY
15 | TRBJ2-3 | - | TRBV21-1 | ASSKSTGGGGTDTQY
13 | TRBJ2-1 | TRBD1 | TRBV7-9 | ASSFRDRGPNEQF
10 | TRBJ1-4 | - | TRBV20-1 | SAIDLNEKLF
12 | TRBJ1-1 | - | TRBV6-6 | ASRIGNRNTEAF
12 | TRBJ1-2 | - | TRBV29-1 | SVEAEGRGYGYT
17 | TRBJ2-5 | TRBD2 | TRBV7-6 | ASSPDRLRAGPRGETQY
12 | TRBJ2-1 | - | TRBV7-2 | ASSRGARYNEQF
11 | TRBJ1-1 | - | TRBV10-3 | AISEWGSTEAF
11 | TRBJ1-5 | - | TRBV11-2 | ASSLGGGQPQH
9 | TRBJ2-5 | - | TRBV10-3 | AIRSSETQY
16 | TRBJ2-3 | TRBD2 | TRBV15 | ATSIPSQVAGSSDTQY
13 | TRBJ2-5 | TRBD1 | TRBV4-3 | ASSQGGTGQETQY
14 | TRBJ2-7 | TRBD1 | TRBV18 | ASSPIIQGASYEQY
13 | TRBJ2-2 | - | TRBV5-1 | ASSFSGETTGELF
12 | TRBJ2-7 | - | TRBV29-1 | SVGKSGGANEQY
9 | TRBJ1-2 | - | TRBV30 | AWSVPYGYT
14 | TRBJ1-4 | TRBD1 | TRBV5-1 | ASSSVGQGANEKLF
13 | TRBJ1-2 | - | TRBV6-5 | ASTGGQLGFDGYT